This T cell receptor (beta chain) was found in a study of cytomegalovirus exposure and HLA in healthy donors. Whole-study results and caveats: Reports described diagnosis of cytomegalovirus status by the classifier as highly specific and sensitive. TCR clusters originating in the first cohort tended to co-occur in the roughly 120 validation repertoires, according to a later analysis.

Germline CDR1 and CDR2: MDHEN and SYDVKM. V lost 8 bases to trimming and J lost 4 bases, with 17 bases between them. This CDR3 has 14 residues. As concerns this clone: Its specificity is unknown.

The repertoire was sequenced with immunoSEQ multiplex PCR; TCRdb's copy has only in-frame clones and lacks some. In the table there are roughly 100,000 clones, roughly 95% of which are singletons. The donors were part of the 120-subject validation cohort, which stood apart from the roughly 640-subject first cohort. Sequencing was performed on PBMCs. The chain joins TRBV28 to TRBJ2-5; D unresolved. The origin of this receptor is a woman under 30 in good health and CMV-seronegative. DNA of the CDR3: TGTGCCAGCCCAGACCCCTTGGAGCCAGAGACCCAGTACTTC. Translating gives CASPDPLEPETQYF.